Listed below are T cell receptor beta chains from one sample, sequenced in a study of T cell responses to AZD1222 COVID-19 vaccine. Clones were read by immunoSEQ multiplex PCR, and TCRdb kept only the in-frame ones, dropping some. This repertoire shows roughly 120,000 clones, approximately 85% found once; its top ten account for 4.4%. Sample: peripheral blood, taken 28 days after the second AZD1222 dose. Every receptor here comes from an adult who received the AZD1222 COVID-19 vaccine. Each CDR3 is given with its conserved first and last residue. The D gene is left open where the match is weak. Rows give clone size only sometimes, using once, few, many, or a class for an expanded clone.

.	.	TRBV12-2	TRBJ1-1	CASRLGQNTEAFF	TGTGCAAGTCGCTTAGGCCAGAACACTGAAGCTTTCTTT
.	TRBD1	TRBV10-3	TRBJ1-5	CATGQHNQPQHF	TGTGCCACGGGACAGCACAATCAGCCCCAGCATTTT
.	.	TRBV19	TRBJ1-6	CASSIVGDSPLHF	TGTGCCAGTAGTATAGTGGGGGATTCACCCCTCCACTTT
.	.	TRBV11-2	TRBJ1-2	CASSGVDSGYTF	TGTGCCAGCAGCGGTGTGGACTCTGGCTACACCTTC
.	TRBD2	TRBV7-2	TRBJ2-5	CASSYMPLAGGEQETQYF	TGTGCCAGCAGCTATATGCCCCTAGCGGGGGGTGAACAAGAGACCCAGTACTTC
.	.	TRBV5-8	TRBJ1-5	CASSLGHRGADQPQHF	TGTGCCAGCAGCTTGGGGCACCGGGGGGCCGATCAGCCCCAGCATTTT
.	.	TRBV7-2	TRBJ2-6	CASSLVGTGANVLTF	TGTGCCAGCAGCTTAGTTGGTACTGGGGCCAACGTCCTGACTTTC
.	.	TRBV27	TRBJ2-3	CASPERTAGSGDTQYF	TGTGCCAGCCCCGAAAGGACCGCAGGGAGTGGAGATACGCAGTATTTT
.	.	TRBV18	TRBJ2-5	CASPKEGAVGETQYF	TGTGCCAGCCCGAAGGAGGGCGCGGTCGGGGAGACCCAGTACTTC
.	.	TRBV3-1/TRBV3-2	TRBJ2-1	CASSQASGNNEQFF	TGTGCCAGCAGCCAAGCGTCGGGAAACAATGAGCAGTTCTTC
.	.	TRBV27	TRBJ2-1	CASSTPWGSYNEQFF	TGTGCCAGCAGTACCCCCTGGGGTTCTTACAATGAGCAGTTCTTC
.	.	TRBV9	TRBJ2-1	CASSVGEYNEQFF	TGTGCCAGCAGCGTAGGGGAGTACAATGAGCAGTTCTTC
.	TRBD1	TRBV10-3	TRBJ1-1	CAIRSPSDRGTEAFF	TGTGCCATCAGATCACCTTCGGACAGGGGCACTGAAGCTTTCTTT
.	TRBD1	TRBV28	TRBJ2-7	CASTLNTGQGPYEQYF	TGTGCCAGCACCCTTAATACGGGACAGGGTCCCTACGAGCAGTACTTC
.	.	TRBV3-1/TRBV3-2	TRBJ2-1	CASSQDPPDGGFYNEQFF	TGTGCCAGCAGCCAAGATCCGCCCGACGGGGGCTTCTACAATGAGCAGTTCTTC
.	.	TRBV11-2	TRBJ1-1	CASSLVGSEAFF	TGTGCCAGCAGCTTAGTAGGGTCTGAAGCTTTCTTT
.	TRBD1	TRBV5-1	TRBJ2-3	CASSQKDRVSDTQYF	TGCGCCAGCAGCCAGAAGGACAGGGTATCCGATACGCAGTATTTT
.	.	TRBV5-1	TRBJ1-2	CASSLEGQIYGYTF	TGCGCCAGCAGCTTGGAAGGGCAGATCTATGGCTACACCTTC
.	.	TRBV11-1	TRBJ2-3	CASSSGTTGNTDTQYF	TGTGCCAGCAGCTCAGGGACAACCGGGAACACAGATACGCAGTATTTT
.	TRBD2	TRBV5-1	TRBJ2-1	CASSGRTSGTTNEQFF	TGCGCCAGCAGCGGGCGCACTAGCGGGACGACCAATGAGCAGTTCTTC
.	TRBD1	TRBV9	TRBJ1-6	CASNPSGQINSPLHF	TGTGCCAGCAACCCCTCGGGACAGATTAATTCACCCCTCCACTTT
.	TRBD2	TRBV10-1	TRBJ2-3	CASSERSSGGFDTQYF	TGCGCCAGCAGTGAGCGGTCTAGCGGGGGGTTTGATACGCAGTATTTT
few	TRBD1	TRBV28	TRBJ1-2	CASSLFGTGDGYTF	TGTGCCAGCAGTTTATTTGGGACAGGGGATGGCTACACCTTC
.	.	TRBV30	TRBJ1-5	CAWSREGVGPQHF	TGTGCCTGGAGCAGGGAGGGGGTTGGGCCCCAGCATTTT
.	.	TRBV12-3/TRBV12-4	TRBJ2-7	CASRRGAYEQYF	TGTGCCAGCAGAAGGGGGGCCTACGAGCAGTACTTC
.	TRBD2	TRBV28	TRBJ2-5	CASRGTSGGQETQYF	TGTGCCAGCAGGGGGACTAGCGGGGGTCAAGAGACCCAGTACTTC
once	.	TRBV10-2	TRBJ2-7	CASSDSSYEQYF	TGCGCCAGCAGCGACAGTTCCTACGAGCAGTACTTC
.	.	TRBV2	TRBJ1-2	CASSGQGSNYGYTF	TGTGCCAGCAGTGGGCAGGGGTCTAACTATGGCTACACCTTC
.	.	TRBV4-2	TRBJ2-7	CASSQDFPPDSPYEQYF	TGTGCCAGCAGCCAAGATTTCCCCCCCGACAGTCCCTACGAGCAGTACTTC
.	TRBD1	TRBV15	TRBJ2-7	CATSRGQGSIYEQYF	TGTGCCACCAGCAGAGGACAGGGAAGTATCTACGAGCAGTACTTC
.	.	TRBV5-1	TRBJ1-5	CASSIDSPNQPQHF	TGCGCCAGCAGCATAGACAGTCCTAATCAGCCCCAGCATTTT
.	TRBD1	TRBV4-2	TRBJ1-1	CASSQEDRGDTEAFF	TGTGCCAGCAGCCAAGAGGACAGGGGGGACACTGAAGCTTTCTTT
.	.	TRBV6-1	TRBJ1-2	CASREGTLNYGYTF	TGTGCCAGCAGGGAAGGGACCCTTAACTATGGCTACACCTTC
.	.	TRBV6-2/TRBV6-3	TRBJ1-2	CASSYSSGYTF	TGTGCCAGCAGTTACTCTAGTGGCTACACCTTC
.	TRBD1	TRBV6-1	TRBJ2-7	CASSDSPGTGGFDEQYF	TGTGCCAGCAGTGATTCCCCCGGGACAGGGGGCTTCGACGAGCAGTACTTC
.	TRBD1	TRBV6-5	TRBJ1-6	CASSTGTAHSPLHF	TGTGCCAGCAGCACCGGGACAGCCCATTCACCCCTCCACTTT
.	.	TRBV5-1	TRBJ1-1	CASSPFVWGRVTEAFF	TGCGCCAGCAGCCCGTTCGTATGGGGGCGCGTCACTGAAGCTTTCTTT
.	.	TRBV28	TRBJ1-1	CASSRADTEAFF	TGTGCCAGTAGCCGAGCGGACACTGAAGCTTTCTTT
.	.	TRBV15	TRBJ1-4	CATKNSATNEKLFF	TGTGCCACCAAAAATAGCGCAACTAATGAAAAACTGTTTTTT
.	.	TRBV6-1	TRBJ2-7	CASSELPGSSYEQYF	TGTGCCAGCAGTGAACTACCAGGAAGCTCCTACGAGCAGTACTTC
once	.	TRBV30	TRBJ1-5	CAWTGGENQPQHF	TGTGCCTGGACGGGTGGGGAGAATCAGCCCCAGCATTTT
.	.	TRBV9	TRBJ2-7	CASSVAERVGRGYEQYF	TGTGCCAGCAGCGTAGCCGAGAGGGTGGGCAGGGGCTACGAGCAGTACTTC
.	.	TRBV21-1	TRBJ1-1	CASSKGGWGVNTEAFF	TGTGCCAGCAGCAAAGGGGGTTGGGGGGTGAACACTGAAGCTTTCTTT
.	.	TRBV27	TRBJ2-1	CASSLTGQNNEQFF	TGTGCCAGCAGTTTAACTGGGCAAAACAATGAGCAGTTCTTC
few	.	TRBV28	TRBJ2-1	CATRGRGAKWNEQFF	TGTGCCACCCGTGGACGGGGGGCAAAGTGGAATGAGCAGTTCTTC
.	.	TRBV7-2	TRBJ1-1	CASQRDPYGDTEAFF	TGTGCCAGCCAGAGGGACCCCTATGGGGACACTGAAGCTTTCTTT